The 6 T cell receptor beta chains presented below share a single source sample, sequenced in a study of blood T cell repertoires in COVID-19. Profiled with immunoSEQ multiplex PCR; TCRdb holds only in-frame clones, not every one. The sample lists around 64,000 clones; around 66% were seen once. The specimen sequenced was PBMCs or T cells enriched from blood (not recorded which). These receptors all stem from a woman aged 55-69 years who had been exposed to COVID-19.

This rearrangement joins TRBV3-1 (or the pseudogene TRBV3-2) to TRBJ1-2; TRBD1 agrees at 7 bases. The ends lost 2 bases at V and 5 bases at J; junction bases unmatched: 5. The CDR3 extends over 14 amino acids. In germline, CDR1 is LGHDT, CDR2 YNNKEL (reference sequence). The chain's CDR3 is CASSQMTGSYGYTF. CDR3 nucleotide sequence: TGTGCCAGCAGCCAAATGACAGGGTCGTATGGCTACACCTTC.

The chain is built from TRBV6-5 and TRBJ2-7, with D possibly being TRBD2 (6 bases). The V end lost 5 bases, the J end lost 4 bases, and 12 bases lay between the germline ends. The CDR3 contains 13 residues. Germline V CDR1 and CDR2: MNHEY, SVGAGI. DNA for the CDR3: TGTGCCAGCAGTCCGGCGGGGCTTTACGAGCAGTACTTC. Protein product: CASSPAGLYEQYF.

The V call is TRBV13, the J call TRBJ2-5; 14 nucleotides line up with TRBD2. The CDR3 is 20 residues long. The germline V gene encodes CDR1 PRHDT and CDR2 FYEKMQ (reference sequence). Trimming at V came to 4 bases and at J to 2 bases, leaving 15 bases not matched to a gene. The CDR3 coding sequence is TGTGCCAGCAGCTCCCCGCTCCTGACTAGCGGGAGGGCCGGGCAAGAGACCCAGTACTTC. It yields the protein CASSSPLLTSGRAGQETQYF.

DNA of the CDR3: TGTGCCTGCAAAACCGGGACAGGGCCTGCAGATACGCAGTATTTT. Its protein is CACKTGTGPADTQYF. The chain recombines TRBV30 with TRBJ2-3; 9 positions agree with TRBD1. The germline CDR1 and CDR2 sequences are GTSNPN and SVGIG (reference sequence). CDR3 length: 15 amino acids. V was clipped by 6 bases and J by 4 bases; unmatched bases: 11.

The chain is built from TRBV11-2 and TRBJ2-5; D unresolved. The CDR3 covers 13 residues. V was cut by 1 base and J by 1 base, with 4 bases left in between. The V gene's germline CDR1 is SGHAT and CDR2 FQNNGV. DNA for the CDR3: TGTGCCAGCAGCTTAGCGCGCCAAGAGACCCAGTACTTC. This encodes CASSLARQETQYF.

This clone has a handful of counts. The V and J genes are TRBV27 and TRBJ2-2; 9 bases line up with TRBD1. The CDR3 runs to 18 residues. Germline CDR1 and CDR2: MNHEY and SMNVEV (reference sequence). Trimming at V came to 6 bases and at J to 6 bases, leaving 17 bases not matched to a gene. CDR3 amino acids: CASSTLGQGFSYSGELFF. In nucleotides, the CDR3 is TGTGCCAGCAGCACCCTGGGACAGGGTTTCAGTTATTCCGGGGAGCTGTTTTTT.